The 5 T cell receptor beta chains presented below share a single source sample, sequenced in a study of regulatory T cells in long-lasting Graves disease. Time point of the sample: newly diagnosed GD, antithyroid drugs for less than 3 months. PBMCs were the source of the RNA used for TCR sequencing. HTBI primers from iRepertoire and Arm-PCR of CDR3 regions yielded the TCR beta libraries. TCRdb analysed the multiplex PCR reads with MiXCR anew, one entry per CDR3 protein. The table shows around 420,000 distinct CDR3 sequences, with 15% to 18% occurring only once. The input for sequencing was peripheral blood mononuclear cells (PBMCs), taken at new diagnosis, from a patient treated with antithyroid drugs. Receptors originate from a female donor with Graves disease.

This clonotype was counted many times. The chain couples TRBV10-2 to TRBJ2-7; 7 bases fit TRBD2. V gave up 6 bases and J gave up 3 bases; unmatched junction bases: 14. Germline CDR1 reads WSHSY; CDR2 reads SAAADI. CDR3 length equals 16 residues. The CDR3 sequence is CASSPRGAGLGYEQYF. Here the CDR3 DNA reads TGCGCCAGCAGCCCCCGGGGAGCGGGACTTGGCTACGAGCAGTACTTC.

This clonotype has more than one count but fewer than ten. The genes are TRBV27 and TRBJ1-1, with D tentatively TRBD1 (5 bases). The CDR3 is made up of 15 amino acids. CDR1 and CDR2 from the germline V gene are MNHEY and SMNVEV (reference sequence). V was pared by 4 bases and J by 1 base, with 13 bases between. The CDR3 nucleotides read TGTGCCAGCAGTTCTATTCGGGACCCGAACACTGAAGCTTTCTTT. Amino acid sequence: CASSSIRDPNTEAFF.

A remark on this clonotype: One base away lies a much larger clone, so this may be a sequencing read error. This chain links TRBV6-5 with TRBJ1-2; TRBD1 aligns across 8 bases. CDR3 length: 15 amino acids. CDR1 MNHEY and CDR2 SVGAGI come from the germline V gene. The CDR3 sequence: CASSYGSGGNYGYIF. DNA of the CDR3: TGTGCCAGCAGTTACGGTTCAGGGGGCAACTATGGCTACATCTTC.

The J gene is TRBJ1-4, the V gene TRBV15; D may be TRBD1 (5 bases). Germline V gene lookup returns CDR1 LNHNV and CDR2 YYDKDF (reference sequence). The CDR3 sequence is 15 residues long. V lost 3 bases and J lost 2, with 10 bases in between. The CDR3 spells CATSRGRGTNEKLFF. In DNA form, the CDR3 reads TGTGCCACCAGCAGGGGTCGGGGGACTAATGAAAAACTGTTTTTT.

This clonotype was detected a few times. The V gene is TRBV4-3, the J gene TRBJ1-5; D is unresolved. V gave up 0 bases and J gave up 0 bases, with 12 bases separating them. The germline V gene encodes CDR1 LGHNA and CDR2 YSLEER. The CDR3 is made up of 17 amino acids. The CDR3 DNA sequence: TGCGCCAGCAGCCAAGATTTGAGAACCTTTAGCAATCAGCCCCAGCATTTT. It specifies CASSQDLRTFSNQPQHF.